These 9 T cell receptor beta chains came from one sample sequenced in a study of blood T cell repertoires in COVID-19. The assay was immunoSEQ multiplex PCR, and TCRdb's table has in-frame clones only and misses some. The repertoire holds under 200,000 clones, with approximately 86% as singletons. The source material was peripheral blood. These receptors were collected from a man over 45 with active or convalescent COVID-19.

For the CDR3, the DNA is TGTGCCAGCAGCTGGGGACAAGCATCTAACTATGGCTACACCTTC. Translating gives CASSWGQASNYGYTF. The rearrangement uses TRBV5-6 and TRBJ1-2; D is possibly TRBD1 (6 bases). This CDR3 comprises 15 residues. V dropped 3 bases and J dropped 0 bases, with 12 bases sitting between them. Germline lookup yields CDR1 SGHDT and CDR2 YYEEEE.

This sequence joins TRBV5-4 and TRBJ2-7; perhaps TRBD2 as D (7 bases). V lost 2 bases and J lost 4, with 16 bases in between. The CDR3 runs 15 residues. The V gene's germline CDR1 is SGHNT and CDR2 YYREEE (reference sequence). CDR3 in DNA: TGTGCCAGCAGCTTTGGGGGAGGGGGACTTTACGAGCAGTACTTC. Translating gives CASSFGGGGLYEQYF.

CDR3 coding DNA: TGTGCCAGTAGCCCCGGGATTCAGGGGCTTTCGGAGCAGTACTTC. Protein: CASSPGIQGLSEQYF. V is TRBV19 and J is TRBJ2-7, with D perhaps matching TRBD1 (6 bases). The CDR3 spans 15 residues. Germline values: CDR1 LNHDA, CDR2 SQIVND (reference sequence). The ends were cut back, 6 bases at V and 7 bases at J, with 22 bases in the middle.

J is TRBJ1-1 and V is TRBV2, with D possibly being TRBD1 (5 bases). The CDR3 loop spans 15 amino acids. Germline lookup yields CDR1 SNHLY and CDR2 FYNNEI. V lost 6 bases, J lost 0 bases, and 14 bases lay in between. In DNA, the CDR3 is TGTGCCAGCAGATCGGGACGGAGGGTGAACACTGAAGCTTTCTTT. Protein product: CASRSGRRVNTEAFF.

The chain uses TRBV18 and TRBJ2-5; 9 bases match TRBD1. Per germline, CDR1 KGHSH and CDR2 LQKENI. Trimming at V came to 3 bases and at J to 5 bases, leaving 1 base not matched to a gene. The CDR3 runs to 13 residues. The CDR3 region is CASSPGQGETQYF. The DNA of the CDR3 is TGTGCCAGCTCACCCGGACAGGGGGAGACCCAGTACTTC.

The CDR3 sequence is CASSPGQGRPNIQYF. The CDR3 DNA follows: TGTGCCAGCAGTCCGGGACAGGGGCGTCCAAACATTCAGTACTTC. This rearrangement joins TRBV27 to TRBJ2-4; TRBD1 aligns across 10 bases. The junction had 7 bases not matched to a gene; V was cut back by 5 bases and J by 6 bases. The germline V gene has CDR1 MNHEY and CDR2 SMNVEV (reference sequence). The CDR3 extends over 15 amino acids.

The chain is built from TRBV3-1 (or the pseudogene TRBV3-2) and TRBJ2-5, with 9 bases matching TRBD1. The trim removed 2 bases at V and 3 bases at J, leaving 7 bases unmatched. The CDR3 contains 16 residues. CDR1 LGHDT and CDR2 YNNKEL come from the germline V gene (reference sequence). The DNA of the CDR3 is TGTGCCAGCAGCCAACCACGCGGGACAGGGAAAGAGACCCAGTACTTC. Encoded protein: CASSQPRGTGKETQYF.

In this sample, this clone turned up once. This rearrangement joins TRBV12-5 to TRBJ1-6, with D uncertain. The CDR3 spans 12 residues. V was shortened by 8 bases and J by 5 bases, with 7 bases between the two germline ends. Looked up from germline, CDR1 is LGHNT and CDR2 is FRNRAP. CDR3 DNA sequence: TGTGCTAGTCGGGGAGATAATTCACCCCTCCACTTT. Translation gives CASRGDNSPLHF.

The rearrangement uses TRBV24-1 and TRBJ2-1, with 7 positions matching TRBD2. The CDR3 spans 13 residues. After removal of 3 bases from V and 9 bases from J, the junction contained 4 bases not matched to a gene. From germline, CDR1 is KGHDR and CDR2 SFDVKD. The CDR3 protein is CATSDRSSGEQFF. CDR3 coding DNA: TGTGCCACCAGTGATCGGTCTAGCGGTGAGCAGTTCTTC.